This T cell receptor beta chain stems from a study of T cell clusters in autoimmune cytopenias. This CDR3 has 15 amino acids. From germline, CDR1 is MNHEY and CDR2 SVGAGI. Multiplex touch-down PCR amplified TRB using TRB-A and TRB-B pools in one tube. TCRdb reprocessed the multiplex PCR reads and keeps a single row for each CDR3 protein, giving no DNA. In all, the sample yields some 4,600 distinct CDR3 sequences. Each sample's input was about 270 ng genomic DNA, some 40,000 genome equivalents. This sample also appeared in a second study, on T cell repertoires in aging, cancer and after chemotherapy. This second study says: About 8.8 million TCR reads were in the whole dataset.

The sequence was collected from a human donor in good health. The rearrangement uses TRBV6-5 and TRBJ1-2. Sequencing was carried out using peripheral blood. CDR3 amino acids: CASSYGPFGDYGYTF.